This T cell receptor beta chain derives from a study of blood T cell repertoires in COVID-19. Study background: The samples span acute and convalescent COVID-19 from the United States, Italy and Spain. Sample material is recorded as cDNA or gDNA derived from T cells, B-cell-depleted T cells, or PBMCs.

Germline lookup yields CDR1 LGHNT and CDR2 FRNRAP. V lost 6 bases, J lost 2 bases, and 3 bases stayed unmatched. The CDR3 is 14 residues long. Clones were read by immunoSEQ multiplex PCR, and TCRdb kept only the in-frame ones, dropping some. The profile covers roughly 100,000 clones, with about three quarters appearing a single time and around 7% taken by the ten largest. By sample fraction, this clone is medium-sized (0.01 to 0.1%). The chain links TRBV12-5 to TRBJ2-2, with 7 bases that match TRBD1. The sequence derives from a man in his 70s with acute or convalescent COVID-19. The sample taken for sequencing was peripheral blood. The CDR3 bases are TGTGCTAGTGGGGACAGGATCAACACCGGGGAGCTGTTTTTT. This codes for CASGDRINTGELFF.